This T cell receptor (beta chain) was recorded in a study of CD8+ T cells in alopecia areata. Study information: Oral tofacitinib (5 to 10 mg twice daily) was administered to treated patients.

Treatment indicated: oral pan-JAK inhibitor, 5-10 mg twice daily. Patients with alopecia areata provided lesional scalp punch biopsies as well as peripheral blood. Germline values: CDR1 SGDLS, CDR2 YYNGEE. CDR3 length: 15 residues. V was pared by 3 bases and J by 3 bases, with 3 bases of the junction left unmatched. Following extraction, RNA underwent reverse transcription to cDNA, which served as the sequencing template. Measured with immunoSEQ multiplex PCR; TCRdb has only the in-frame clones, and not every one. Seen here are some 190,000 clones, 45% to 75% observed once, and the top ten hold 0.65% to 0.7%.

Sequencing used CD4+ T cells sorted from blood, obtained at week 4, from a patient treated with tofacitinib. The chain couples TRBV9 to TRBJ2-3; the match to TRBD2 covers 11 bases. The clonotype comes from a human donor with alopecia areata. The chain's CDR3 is CASSATSGRTDTQYF. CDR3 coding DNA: TGTGCCAGCAGCGCCACTAGCGGGAGAACAGATACGCAGTATTTT.